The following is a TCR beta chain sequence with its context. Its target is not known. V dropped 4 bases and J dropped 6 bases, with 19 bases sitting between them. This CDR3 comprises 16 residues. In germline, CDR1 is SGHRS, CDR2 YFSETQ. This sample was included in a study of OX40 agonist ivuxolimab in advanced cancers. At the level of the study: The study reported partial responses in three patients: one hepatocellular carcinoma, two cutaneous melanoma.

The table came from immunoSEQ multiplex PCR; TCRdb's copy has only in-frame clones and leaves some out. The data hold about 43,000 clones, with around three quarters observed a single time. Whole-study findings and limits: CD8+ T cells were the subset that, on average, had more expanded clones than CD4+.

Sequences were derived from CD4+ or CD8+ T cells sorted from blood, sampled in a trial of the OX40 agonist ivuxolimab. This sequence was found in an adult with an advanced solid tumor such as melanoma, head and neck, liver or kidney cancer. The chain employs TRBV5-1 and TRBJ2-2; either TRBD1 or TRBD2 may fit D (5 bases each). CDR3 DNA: TGCGCCAGCAGCAATGTTGTAGCAGGGACCGCCGGGGAGCTGTTTTTT. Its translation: CASSNVVAGTAGELFF.